This TCR beta chain emerged from a study of identical twins. Broader study findings: Because invariant MAIT and iNKT cells could be present, zero-insertion analyses could be partly confounded. Out-of-frame alpha sequences shared by twins were enriched for low generation probability.

The cDNA had a unique molecular identifier and a template-switch universal primer site. Via MiXCR, TCRdb re-called the 5' RACE reads, giving one row per CDR3 protein. This table has 640,000 or so distinct CDR3 sequences, roughly 6% appearing once. The table lists this clonotype with many counts. Antigen unknown. Trimming shortened V by 3 bases and J by 4 bases, and 12 bases separated the two germline ends. This CDR3 has 13 residues. Germline V gene lookup returns CDR1 SQVTM and CDR2 ANQGSEA. Healthy Caucasians supplied all donations. The sample was naive T cells sorted from blood. V gene TRBV29-1 combines with J gene TRBJ2-5; D remains ambiguous. The clonotype originates from a man aged 18 to 29 in good health. CDR3 sequence (DNA): TGCAGCGTTGACGGAACAGTACGAGAGACCCAGTACTTC. Amino acid sequence: CSVDGTVRETQYF. Together with reference TRBV29-1 and TRBJ2-5, the CDR3 gives the full variable domain: SAVISQKPSRDICQRGTSLTIQCQVDSQVTMMFWYRQQPGQSLTLIATANQGSEATYESGFVIDKFPISRPNLTFSTLTVSNMSPEDSSIYLCSVDGTVRETQYFGPGTRLLVL.